This TCR beta chain was sequenced in a study of cytomegalovirus exposure and HLA in healthy donors. Across the whole study: Of 398 genotyped donors, more than 75% clustered with self-reported Caucasian donors.

The CDR3 loop spans 16 amino acids. The ends were cut back, 2 bases at V and 2 bases at J, with 15 bases in the middle. CDR1 and CDR2 (germline): PRHDT, FYEKMQ (reference sequence). With 60 Vbeta and 13 Jbeta primers, the PCR was carried out. Sequencing was performed with immunoSEQ multiplex PCR; in TCRdb, only in-frame clones are kept and a portion is missing. This table holds 70,000 to 100,000 clones. The donors, nominally healthy at sampling, likely had unrecorded immune exposures. The clonotype was recovered from a young man in good health and CMV-seropositive. The genes are TRBV13 and TRBJ1-2; D is possibly TRBD1 (5 bases). Sequencing input: PBMCs. The CDR3 DNA reads as TGTGCCAGCAGCTTAAGGGCACAGGAGAACAACTATGGCTACACCTTC. As protein: CASSLRAQENNYGYTF.